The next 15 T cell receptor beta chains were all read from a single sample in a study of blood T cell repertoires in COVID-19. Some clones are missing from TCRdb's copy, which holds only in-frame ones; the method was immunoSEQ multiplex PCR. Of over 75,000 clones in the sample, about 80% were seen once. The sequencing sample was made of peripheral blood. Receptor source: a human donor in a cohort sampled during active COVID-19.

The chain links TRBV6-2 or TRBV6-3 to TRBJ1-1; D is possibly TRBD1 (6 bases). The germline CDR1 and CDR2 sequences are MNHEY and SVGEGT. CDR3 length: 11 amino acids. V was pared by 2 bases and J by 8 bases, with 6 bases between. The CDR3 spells CASSYGTEAFF. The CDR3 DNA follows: TGTGCCAGCAGTTACGGGACAGAAGCTTTCTTT.

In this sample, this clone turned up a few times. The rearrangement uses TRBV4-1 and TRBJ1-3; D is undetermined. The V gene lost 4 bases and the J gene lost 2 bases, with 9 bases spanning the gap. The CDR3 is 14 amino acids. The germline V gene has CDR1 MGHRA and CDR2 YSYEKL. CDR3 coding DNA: TGCGCCAGCAGCCCCCCCGAGGCTGGAAACACCATATATTTT. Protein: CASSPPEAGNTIYF.

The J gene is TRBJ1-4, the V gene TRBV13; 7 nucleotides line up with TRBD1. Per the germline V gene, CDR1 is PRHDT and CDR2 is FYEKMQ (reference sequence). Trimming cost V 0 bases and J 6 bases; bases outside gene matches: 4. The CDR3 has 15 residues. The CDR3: CASSLGRGFDEKLFF. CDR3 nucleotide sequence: TGTGCCAGCAGCTTAGGCAGGGGGTTTGATGAAAAACTGTTTTTT.

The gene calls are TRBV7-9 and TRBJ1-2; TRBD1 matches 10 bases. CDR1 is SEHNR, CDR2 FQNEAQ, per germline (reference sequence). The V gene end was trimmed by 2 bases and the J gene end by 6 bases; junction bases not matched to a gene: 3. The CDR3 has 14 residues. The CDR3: CASSLMGTGDGYTF. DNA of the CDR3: TGTGCCAGCAGCTTAATGGGGACAGGGGATGGCTACACCTTC.

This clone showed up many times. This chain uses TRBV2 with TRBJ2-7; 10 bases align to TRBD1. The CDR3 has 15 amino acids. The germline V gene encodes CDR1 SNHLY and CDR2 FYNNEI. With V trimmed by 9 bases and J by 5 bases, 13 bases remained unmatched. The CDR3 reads CARNTGAGTGDEQYF. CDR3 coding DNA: TGTGCCAGAAATACTGGTGCCGGGACAGGGGACGAGCAGTACTTC. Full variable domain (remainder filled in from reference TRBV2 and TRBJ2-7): EPEVTQTPSHQVTQMGQEVILRCVPISNHLYFYWYRQILGQKVEFLVSFYNNEISEKSEIFDDQFSVERPDGSNFTLKIRSTKLEDSAMYFCARNTGAGTGDEQYFGPGTRLTVT.

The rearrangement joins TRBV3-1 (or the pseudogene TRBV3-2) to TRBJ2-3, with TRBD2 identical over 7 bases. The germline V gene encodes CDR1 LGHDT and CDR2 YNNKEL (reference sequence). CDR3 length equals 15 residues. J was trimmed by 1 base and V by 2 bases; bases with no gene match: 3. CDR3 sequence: CASSQFAGGTDTQYF. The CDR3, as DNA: TGTGCCAGCAGCCAATTCGCGGGGGGCACAGATACGCAGTATTTT.

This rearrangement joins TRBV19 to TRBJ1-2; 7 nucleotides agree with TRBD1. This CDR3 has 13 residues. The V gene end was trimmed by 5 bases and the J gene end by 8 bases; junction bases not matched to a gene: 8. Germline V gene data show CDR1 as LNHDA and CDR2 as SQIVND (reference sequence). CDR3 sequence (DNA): TGTGCCAGTAGTCTTTTAGGACAGGTCGGCTACACCTTC. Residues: CASSLLGQVGYTF. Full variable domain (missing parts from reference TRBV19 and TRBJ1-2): DGGITQSPKYLFRKEGQNVTLSCEQNLNHDAMYWYRQDPGQGLRLIYYSQIVNDFQKGDIAEGYSVSREKKESFPLTVTSAQKNPTAFYLCASSLLGQVGYTFGSGTRLTVV.

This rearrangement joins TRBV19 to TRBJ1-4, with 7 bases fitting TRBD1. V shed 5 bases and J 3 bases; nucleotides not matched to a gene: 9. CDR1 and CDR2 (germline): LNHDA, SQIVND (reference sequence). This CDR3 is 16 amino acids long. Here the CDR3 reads CASSYLHGTANEKLFF. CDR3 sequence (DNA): TGTGCCAGTAGTTACCTACATGGGACAGCTAATGAAAAACTGTTTTTT. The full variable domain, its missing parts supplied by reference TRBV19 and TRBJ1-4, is DGGITQSPKYLFRKEGQNVTLSCEQNLNHDAMYWYRQDPGQGLRLIYYSQIVNDFQKGDIAEGYSVSREKKESFPLTVTSAQKNPTAFYLCASSYLHGTANEKLFFGSGTQLSVL.

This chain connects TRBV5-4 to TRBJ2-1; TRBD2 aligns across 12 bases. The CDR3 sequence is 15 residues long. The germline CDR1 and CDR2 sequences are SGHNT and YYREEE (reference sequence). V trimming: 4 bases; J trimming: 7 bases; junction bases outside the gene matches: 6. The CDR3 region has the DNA TGTGCCAGCAGCAAGCGGACTAGCGGGATTAATGAGCAGTTCTTC. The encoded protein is CASSKRTSGINEQFF.

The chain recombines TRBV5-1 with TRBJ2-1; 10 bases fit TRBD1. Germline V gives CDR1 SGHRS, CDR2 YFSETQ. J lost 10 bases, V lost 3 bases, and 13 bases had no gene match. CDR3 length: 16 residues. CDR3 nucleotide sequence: TGCGCCAGCAGCTCGAACTCCGGGACAGGGGTAAAGGAGCAGTTCTTC. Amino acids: CASSSNSGTGVKEQFF. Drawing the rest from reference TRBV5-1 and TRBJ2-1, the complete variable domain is KAGVTQTPRYLIKTRGQQVTLSCSPISGHRSVSWYQQTPGQGLQFLFEYFSETQRNKGNFPGRFSGRQFSNSRSEMNVSTLELGDSALYLCASSSNSGTGVKEQFFGPGTRLTVL.

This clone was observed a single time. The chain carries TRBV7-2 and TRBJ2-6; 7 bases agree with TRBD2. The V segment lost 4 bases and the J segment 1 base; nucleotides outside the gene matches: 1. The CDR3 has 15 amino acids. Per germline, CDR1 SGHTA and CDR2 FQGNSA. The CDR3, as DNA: TGTGCCAGCAGCTCCGGGGGGTCTGGGGCCAACGTCCTGACTTTC. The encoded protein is CASSSGGSGANVLTF.

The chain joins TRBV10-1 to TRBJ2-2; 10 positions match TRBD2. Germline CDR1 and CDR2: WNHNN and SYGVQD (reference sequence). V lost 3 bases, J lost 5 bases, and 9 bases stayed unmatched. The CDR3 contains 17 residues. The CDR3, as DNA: TGCGCCAGCAGTGAAAGAGCGGGAGGGATCGGGACCGGGGAGCTGTTTTTT. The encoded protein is CASSERAGGIGTGELFF.

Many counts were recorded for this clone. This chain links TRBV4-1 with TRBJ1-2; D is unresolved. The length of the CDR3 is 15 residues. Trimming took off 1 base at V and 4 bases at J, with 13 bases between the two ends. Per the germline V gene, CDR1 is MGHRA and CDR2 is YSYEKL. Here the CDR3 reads CASSQGAGLGYGYTF. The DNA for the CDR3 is TGCGCCAGCAGCCAAGGGGCGGGCCTCGGCTATGGCTACACCTTC.

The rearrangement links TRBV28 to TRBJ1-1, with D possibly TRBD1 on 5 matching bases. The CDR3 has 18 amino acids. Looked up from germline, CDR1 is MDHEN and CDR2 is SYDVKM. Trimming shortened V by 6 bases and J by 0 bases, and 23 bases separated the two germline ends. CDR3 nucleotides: TGTGCCAGCAGCCAGCGTGGACGGACATTATCCATGAACACTGAAGCTTTCTTT. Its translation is CASSQRGRTLSMNTEAFF.

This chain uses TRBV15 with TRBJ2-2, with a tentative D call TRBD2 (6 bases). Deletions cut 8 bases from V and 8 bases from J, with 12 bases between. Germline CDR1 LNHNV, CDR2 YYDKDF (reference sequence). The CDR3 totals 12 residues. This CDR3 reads CATGGGTGELFF. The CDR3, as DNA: TGTGCCACCGGGGGAGGAACGGGGGAGCTGTTTTTT.